The 23 T cell receptor beta chains given below trace back to one sample, sequenced in a study of identical twins (dated by TCRdb to the mid-2010s). The method behind the library was 5' RACE. Sequencing was carried out with an Illumina HiSeq 2000. TCRdb's own reprocessing of the public reads used fastp at Q25 and MiXCR and kept productive beta chains. One record per CDR3 amino acid sequence lists the most common genes and DNA. The sample includes about 490,000 distinct CDR3 sequences, with nearly 15% observed a single time. The ten top clones hold around 0.4% of the sample. These same records also appear under a second study, on yellow fever vaccine responses in identical twins.

The sequenced material came from CD4+ T cells sorted from blood. The receptors shown here come from a woman under 30 in good health.

The chain has TRBV10-3 and TRBJ1-1; no firm D call. V lost 7 bases and J lost 1, with 10 bases in between. In germline, CDR1 is ENHRY, CDR2 SYGVKD. The CDR3 is 13 amino acids. DNA of the CDR3: TGTGCCATCACCCCACGAGAGAACACTGAAGCTTTCTTT. Translated: CAITPRENTEAFF.

This clonotype has just a few counts. The V and J genes are TRBV5-1 and TRBJ2-7, with D possibly TRBD2 on 6 matching bases. With 0 bases removed from V and 3 bases from J, the gap between germline ends came to 13 bases. Germline lookup yields CDR1 SGHRS and CDR2 YFSETQ. The CDR3 has 15 residues. Written as DNA, the CDR3 is TGCGCCAGCAGCTTGGGACGGGAGAGGAGCTACGAGCAGTACTTC. This codes for CASSLGRERSYEQYF.

This chain connects TRBV7-8 to TRBJ2-1, with D unclear. CDR1 is SGHVS, CDR2 FQNEAQ, per germline. Trimming pared 5 bases from V and 0 bases from J, leaving 14 bases between. This CDR3 is 16 amino acids long. The CDR3 here is CASSPRGGPSYNEQFF. In DNA, the CDR3 is TGTGCCAGCAGCCCCCGTGGTGGACCCTCCTACAATGAGCAGTTCTTC.

This clonotype was seen a few times. This chain uses TRBV2 with TRBJ2-3, with 9 bases lining up with TRBD2. Germline V gives CDR1 SNHLY, CDR2 FYNNEI. The CDR3 is 17 amino acids. J lost 0 bases, V lost 8 bases, and 12 bases had no gene match. The CDR3 region is CASSPEAGGLSTDTQYF. In DNA, the CDR3 is TGTGCCAGCTCGCCTGAAGCGGGGGGCTTGAGCACAGATACGCAGTATTTT.

The chain carries TRBV7-9 and TRBJ1-1, with D unresolved. The germline V gene has CDR1 SEHNR and CDR2 FQNEAQ (reference sequence). The CDR3 totals 13 residues. With 2 bases removed from V and 6 bases from J, the gap between germline ends came to 10 bases. This CDR3 reads CASSLSVNSEAFF. CDR3 in DNA: TGTGCCAGCAGCTTATCGGTTAACTCTGAAGCTTTCTTT. The full variable domain, rest sourced from reference TRBV7-9 and TRBJ1-1, is DTGVSQNPRHKITKRGQNVTFRCDPISEHNRLYWYRQTLGQGPEFLTYFQNEAQLEKSRLLSDRFSAERPKGSFSTLEIQRTEQGDSAMYLCASSLSVNSEAFFGQGTRLTVV.

The chain recombines TRBV7-9 with TRBJ2-3; D might be TRBD2 (6 bases). The CDR3 covers 16 residues. V lost 1 base and J lost 0, with 11 bases in between. Germline-derived CDR1 and CDR2 are SEHNR and FQNEAQ (reference sequence). The CDR3 loop is CASSLVIAESTDTQYF. The DNA of the CDR3 is TGTGCCAGCAGCTTAGTGATAGCGGAGAGCACAGATACGCAGTATTTT. The whole variable domain, remainder taken from reference TRBV7-9 and TRBJ2-3, is DTGVSQNPRHKITKRGQNVTFRCDPISEHNRLYWYRQTLGQGPEFLTYFQNEAQLEKSRLLSDRFSAERPKGSFSTLEIQRTEQGDSAMYLCASSLVIAESTDTQYFGPGTRLTVL.

The rearrangement links TRBV15 to TRBJ1-2; TRBD1 matches 7 bases. CDR1 and CDR2 from the germline V gene are LNHNV and YYDKDF (reference sequence). V lost 4 bases, J lost 7 bases, and 9 bases stayed unmatched. The CDR3 runs 14 residues. The CDR3 DNA sequence: TGTGCCACCAGCAAACAACAGACAGGGTCTGGCTACACCTTC. It yields the protein CATSKQQTGSGYTF.

The V and J genes are TRBV5-1 and TRBJ2-7, with 12 bases fitting TRBD2. Germline lookup yields CDR1 SGHRS and CDR2 YFSETQ. After removal of 7 bases from V and 5 bases from J, the junction contained 13 bases not matched to a gene. The CDR3 has 16 amino acids. As DNA, the CDR3 is TGCGCCAGCGGACCACAACTAGCGGGGGGTTTGGACGAGCAGTACTTC. Translating it yields CASGPQLAGGLDEQYF.

The V and J genes are TRBV6-5 and TRBJ1-5; no clear D gene. Germline loops: CDR1 MNHEY, CDR2 SVGAGI. With 9 bases removed from V and 6 bases from J, the gap between germline ends came to 12 bases. This CDR3 is 12 amino acids long. The CDR3 loop reads CASGGLGQPQHF. CDR3 nucleotide sequence: TGTGCCAGTGGTGGGTTGGGTCAGCCCCAGCATTTT.

This clonotype was counted between two and nine times. The chain recombines TRBV15 with TRBJ2-3, with TRBD2 matching 10 bases. Trimming removed 4 bases from V and 1 base from J; junction bases left unmatched: 2. Per germline, CDR1 LNHNV and CDR2 YYDKDF (reference sequence). The CDR3 totals 15 residues. The CDR3 region is CATSKTSGGTDTQYF. The CDR3 bases are TGTGCCACCAGCAAAACTAGCGGGGGCACAGATACGCAGTATTTT.

CDR3 in DNA: TGTGCCAGCAACAGGGGGGATGAAGCTTTCTTT. Encoded protein: CASNRGDEAFF. V usage is TRBV12-3 or TRBV12-4 and J usage is TRBJ1-1; TRBD1 matches at 8 bases. This CDR3 region has 11 residues. J lost 7 bases, V lost 7 bases, and 2 bases had no gene match.

The chain links TRBV27 to TRBJ2-3; possibly TRBD1 for D (6 bases). The length of the CDR3 is 16 residues. Germline-derived CDR1 and CDR2 are MNHEY and SMNVEV (reference sequence). Trimming cost V 1 base and J 1 base, with 12 bases left between them. The CDR3: CASSLYRATRTDTQYF. The CDR3 DNA is TGTGCCAGCAGTTTATACAGGGCGACTCGCACAGATACGCAGTATTTT.

CDR3: CASSYLTSSDEQFF. DNA for the CDR3: TGTGCCAGCAGTTATTTGACTAGCAGCGATGAGCAGTTCTTC. This chain joins TRBV6-5 and TRBJ2-1, with 7 bases fitting TRBD2. This CDR3 is 14 amino acids long. Germline lookup yields CDR1 MNHEY and CDR2 SVGAGI. V lost 3 bases and J lost 8; bases outside the gene matches: 7.

This clonotype was seen a few times. The rearrangement links TRBV7-2 to TRBJ1-1; possible D gene TRBD1, 6 bases. The CDR3 loop spans 16 amino acids. Germline V gene sequence: CDR1 SGHTA, CDR2 FQGNSA. V gave up 5 bases and J gave up 4 bases, with 20 bases separating them. The CDR3 DNA sequence: TGTGCCAGCAGCATTGGACAGAACTGGGGTGGCACTGAAGCTTTCTTT. This encodes CASSIGQNWGGTEAFF.

The chain combines TRBV19 with TRBJ2-7; D is tentatively TRBD1 or TRBD2 (6 bases each). The CDR3 runs to 14 residues. Trimming shortened V by 6 bases and J by 2 bases, and 14 bases separated the two germline ends. Germline V gives CDR1 LNHDA, CDR2 SQIVND (reference sequence). The CDR3 DNA follows: TGTGCCAGTAGCAAGGGGGGCACAGCCTACGAGCAGTACTTC. It translates to CASSKGGTAYEQYF.

This clonotype has just a few counts. The germline gene is not matched at one end of the junction; a read error may be the cause. The chain combines TRBV3-1 with TRBJ1-5; D is unresolved. Germline V CDR1 and CDR2: LGHDT, YNNKEL (reference sequence). CDR3 length: 13 residues. The CDR3 loop reads CASSKDSNQPQHF. The CDR3 region has the DNA TGTGCCAGCAGCAAAGATAGCAATCAGCCCCAGCATTTT.

This clonotype occurred many times. The J gene is TRBJ2-2, the V gene TRBV5-1; 7 bases fit TRBD2. CDR3 length: 18 amino acids. V lost 0 bases to trimming and J lost 1 base; unmatched junction nucleotides: 9. Germline values: CDR1 SGHRS, CDR2 YFSETQ. CDR3 loop: CASSLAGGSLWNTGELFF. The CDR3 nucleotides read TGCGCCAGCAGCTTGGCCGGCGGGAGCTTATGGAACACCGGGGAGCTGTTTTTT. The full variable domain, with the rest looked up from reference TRBV5-1 and TRBJ2-2, is KAGVTQTPRYLIKTRGQQVTLSCSPISGHRSVSWYQQTPGQGLQFLFEYFSETQRNKGNFPGRFSGRQFSNSRSEMNVSTLELGDSALYLCASSLAGGSLWNTGELFFGEGSRLTVL.

The chain employs TRBV6-1 and TRBJ2-1; 14 bases match TRBD2. CDR1 is MNHNS, CDR2 SASEGT, per germline. Losses at the gene ends were 4 bases for V and 6 bases for J; bases not matched to a gene: 2. The CDR3 is 15 amino acids. The CDR3, as DNA: TGTGCCAGCAGTGCGGGACTAGCGGGAGTCAATGAGCAGTTCTTC. Residues: CASSAGLAGVNEQFF.

In this sample, this clonotype turned up many times. The chain employs TRBV5-5 and TRBJ1-5, with no clear D. Germline CDR1 is SGHKS and CDR2 is YYEKEE (reference sequence). The CDR3 runs 16 residues. Between the trimmed V and J ends, which lost 4 bases and 2 bases, there was a span of 16 bases. The CDR3 sequence is CASSLAGPGGNQPQHF. Here the CDR3 DNA reads TGTGCCAGCAGCCTCGCGGGTCCTGGGGGCAATCAGCCCCAGCATTTT.

The rearrangement uses TRBV12-3 or TRBV12-4 and TRBJ2-3, with TRBD2 identical over 7 bases. The trim removed 1 base at V and 3 bases at J, leaving 7 bases unmatched. CDR3 length: 16 amino acids. The CDR3 loop reads CASSLGGGSGTDTQYF. DNA of the CDR3: TGTGCCAGCAGTTTAGGCGGCGGGAGCGGTACAGATACGCAGTATTTT.

The V and J genes are TRBV20-1 and TRBJ1-3; TRBD1 aligns across 8 bases. CDR3 length equals 14 residues. Germline assignment: CDR1 DFQATT and CDR2 SNEGSKA (reference sequence). J lost 3 bases, V lost 2 bases, and 3 bases had no gene match. The DNA for the CDR3 is TGCAGTGCTAGACAGGGGGCATATGGAAACACCATATATTTT. Translation: CSARQGAYGNTIYF.

This clonotype was counted only a few times. The V and J genes are TRBV5-1 and TRBJ1-1; D gene ambiguous. Trimming shortened V by 0 bases and J by 4 bases, and 13 bases separated the two germline ends. The CDR3 runs to 15 residues. Germline V CDR1 and CDR2: SGHRS, YFSETQ. CDR3 residues: CASSLARAMGTEAFF. In DNA form, the CDR3 reads TGCGCCAGCAGCTTGGCCCGGGCTATGGGCACTGAAGCTTTCTTT.

This clonotype was picked up a small number of times. The gene calls are TRBV5-1 and TRBJ2-3; D is unclear. Germline V gene data show CDR1 as SGHRS and CDR2 as YFSETQ. The CDR3 runs 13 residues. Between the trimmed V and J ends, which lost 5 bases and 0 bases, there was a span of 7 bases. CDR3 DNA: TGCGCCAGCAGGAGACACAGCACAGATACGCAGTATTTT. Its translation: CASRRHSTDTQYF.